Given below is one T cell receptor beta chain in context. The germline V gene encodes CDR1 SGHAT and CDR2 FQNNGV. This CDR3 spans 17 amino acids. V lost 7 bases and J lost 0, with 20 bases in between. A library of TCRbeta sequences, prepared with unique molecular identifiers, was generated. MiXCR was run by TCRdb on the PCR reads, yielding one entry per CDR3 protein. Of 500,000 to 600,000 distinct CDR3 sequences in the sample, approximately 32% are singletons; the top ten hold 2% to 2.5%. The data derive from a study of T-cell reconstitution after alpha-beta-depleted transplantation in children. V usage is TRBV11-2 and J usage is TRBJ2-3; a possible D gene is TRBD2 (5 bases). This clonotype was sampled from a human donor who donated a stem cell graft to a child with aplastic anemia. The source material was PBMCs from the stem cell graft donor, sampled from the stem cell graft. CDR3 DNA sequence: TGTGCCAGCATCAAAGTGGGATATGGACTTAGCACAGATACGCAGTATTTT. It translates to CASIKVGYGLSTDTQYF. The variable domain in full, with the rest retrieved from reference TRBV11-2 and TRBJ2-3, is EAGVAQSPRYKIIEKRQSVAFWCNPISGHATLYWYQQILGQGPKLLIQFQNNGVVDDSQLPKDRFSAERLKGVDSTLKIQPAKLEDSAVYLCASIKVGYGLSTDTQYFGPGTRLTVL.